This TCR beta chain stems from a study of CD8 T cells in Susac syndrome. The CDR3 sequence is 14 residues long. The germline gives CDR1 KGHSY, CDR2 FQNENV. V was trimmed by 4 bases and J by 1 base, leaving 10 bases between them. RNA, at about 0.45 to 1 ug, was reverse transcribed with random hexamers. The amplification used immunoSEQ multiplex PCR on TCR beta CDR3; it spanned 54 Vbeta and 13 Jbeta. TCRdb passed the immunoSEQ multiplex PCR reads through MiXCR, listing each CDR3 protein once. The table records over 80,000 distinct CDR3 sequences, about 93% of them present only once. TCR beta sequences were obtained from blood CD8+ and CD4+ T cells. In contrast to the negatively isolated CD8+ and CD4+ T cells, TEMRA cells were FACS-enriched.

The J gene is TRBJ1-1, the V gene TRBV16; D remains unclear. Sequencing was performed on CD8+ T cells from PBMCs. The sequence came from a human donor in good health. CDR3 nucleotide sequence: TGTGCCAGCAGCCTAAAGGCCGCGAACACTGAAGCTTTCTTT. This translates into CASSLKAANTEAFF.